This T cell receptor (beta chain) was profiled in a study of T cells in localized non-small cell lung cancer. General study findings and limits: Sequencing was limited to one tumor region, leaving the possibility of heterogeneity open. For the top 100 tumor clones, a median approximately 50 also appeared in adjacent lung.

This clone was seen a single time. Antigen unknown. Germline V gene lookup returns CDR1 SGHRS and CDR2 YFSETQ. J lost 7 bases, V lost 0 bases, and 2 bases had no gene match. There are 15 residues in the CDR3. TCRdb keeps only in-frame clones here, not all; method: immunoSEQ multiplex PCR. The data hold 130,000 or so clones, with 70% to 90% observed a single time. The chain links TRBV5-1 to TRBJ2-1, with 12 positions matching TRBD2. This TCR derives from a female donor of 60 years or more with stage I lung adenocarcinoma. The sequencing used peripheral blood, collected before any cancer treatment. The CDR3 here is CASSLDTSGRNEQFF. The CDR3 nucleotides are TGCGCCAGCAGCTTGGATACTAGCGGGAGGAATGAGCAGTTCTTC.